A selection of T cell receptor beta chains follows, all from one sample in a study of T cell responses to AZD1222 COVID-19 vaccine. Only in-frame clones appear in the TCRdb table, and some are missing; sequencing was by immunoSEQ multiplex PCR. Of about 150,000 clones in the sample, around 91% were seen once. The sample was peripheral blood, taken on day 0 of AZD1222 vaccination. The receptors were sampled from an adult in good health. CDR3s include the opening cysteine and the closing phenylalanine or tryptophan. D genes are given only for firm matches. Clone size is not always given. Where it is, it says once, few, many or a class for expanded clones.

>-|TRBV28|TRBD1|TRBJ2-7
CASRKRTGGSYEQYF
TGTGCCAGCAGGAAGCGGACAGGGGGGTCCTACGAGCAGTACTTC
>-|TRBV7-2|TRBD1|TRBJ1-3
CASSWDRTGNTIYF
TGTGCCAGCAGCTGGGACAGGACTGGAAACACCATATATTTT
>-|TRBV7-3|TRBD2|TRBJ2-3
CASSLSRTSGVTDTQYF
TGTGCCAGCAGCTTATCTAGAACTAGCGGGGTCACAGATACGCAGTATTTT
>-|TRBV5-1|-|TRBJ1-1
CASSLARGAVEAFF
TGCGCCAGCAGCTTGGCCCGGGGGGCTGTTGAAGCTTTCTTT
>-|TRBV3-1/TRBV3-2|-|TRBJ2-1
CASSQVVGDNEQFF
TGTGCCAGCAGCCAAGTTGTAGGGGACAATGAGCAGTTCTTC
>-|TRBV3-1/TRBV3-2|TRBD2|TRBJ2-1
CASSHPNPGTSGGSDEQFF
TGTGCCAGCAGCCACCCGAACCCCGGGACTAGCGGGGGGAGCGATGAGCAGTTCTTC
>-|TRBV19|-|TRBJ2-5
CASRPGGAQTQYF
TGTGCCAGTAGACCGGGCGGTGCCCAGACCCAGTACTTC
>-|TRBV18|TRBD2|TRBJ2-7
CASSPLSGAGGEQYF
TGTGCCAGCTCACCCCTTAGCGGGGCCGGGGGCGAGCAGTACTTC
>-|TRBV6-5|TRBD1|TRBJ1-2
CASSSTGANYGYTF
TGTGCCAGCAGTTCCACAGGGGCAAACTATGGCTACACCTTC
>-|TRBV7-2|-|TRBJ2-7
CASSPQGGGYEQYF
TGTGCCAGCAGCCCACAGGGCGGTGGGTACGAGCAGTACTTC
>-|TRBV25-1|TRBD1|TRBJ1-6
CASSRTGGSSPLHF
TGTGCCAGCAGCAGGACAGGGGGCTCTTCACCCCTCCACTTT
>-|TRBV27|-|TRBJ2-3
CASMPSGTDTQYF
TGTGCCAGCATGCCTAGCGGCACAGATACGCAGTATTTT
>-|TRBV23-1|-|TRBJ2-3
CASSQRGESTDTQYF
TGCGCCAGCAGTCAACGCGGGGAGAGCACAGATACGCAGTATTTT
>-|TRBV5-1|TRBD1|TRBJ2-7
CASSLPGQGSEQYF
TGCGCCAGCAGCTTACCGGGACAGGGCTCCGAGCAGTACTTC
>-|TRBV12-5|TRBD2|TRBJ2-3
CASGTRGADTQYF
TGTGCTAGTGGTACGCGGGGGGCAGATACGCAGTATTTT
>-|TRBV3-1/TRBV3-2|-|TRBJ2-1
CASSRDGGEQFF
TGTGCCAGCAGCCGGGATGGGGGTGAGCAGTTCTTC
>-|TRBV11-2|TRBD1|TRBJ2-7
CASSLSGGPSYEQYF
TGTGCCAGCAGCTTATCAGGGGGCCCTTCCTACGAGCAGTACTTC
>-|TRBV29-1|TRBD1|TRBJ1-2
CSVGTGGGGYTF
TGCAGCGTGGGAACAGGGGGCGGTGGCTACACCTTC
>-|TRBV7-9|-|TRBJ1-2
CASSPPPGSGYTF
TGTGCCAGCAGCCCCCCCCCGGGGTCTGGCTACACCTTC
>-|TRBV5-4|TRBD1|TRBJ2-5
CASSTGTGAGTQETQYF
TGTGCCAGCAGCACCGGGACAGGGGCAGGTACCCAAGAGACCCAGTACTTC
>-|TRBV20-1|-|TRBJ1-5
CSASVRETNQPQHF
TGCAGTGCTAGTGTCCGAGAGACCAATCAGCCCCAGCATTTT
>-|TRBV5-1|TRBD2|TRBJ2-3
CASSLDRWTSGRSSTDTQYF
TGCGCCAGCAGCTTGGATCGTTGGACTAGCGGGAGGTCGAGCACAGATACGCAGTATTTT
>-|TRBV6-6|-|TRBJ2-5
CASSPGGETQYF
TGTGCCAGCAGCCCGGGTGGGGAGACCCAGTACTTC
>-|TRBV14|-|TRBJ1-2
CASSPGPVYGYTF
TGTGCCAGCAGCCCCGGCCCAGTCTATGGCTACACCTTC
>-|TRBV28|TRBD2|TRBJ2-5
CASSLVSGMETQYF
TGTGCCAGCAGTTTAGTTAGCGGGATGGAGACCCAGTACTTC
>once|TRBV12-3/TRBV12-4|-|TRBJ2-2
CASSFPAGELFF
TGTGCCAGCAGTTTTCCAGCCGGGGAGCTGTTTTTT
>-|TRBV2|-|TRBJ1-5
CASSEAGRNQPQHF
TGTGCCAGCAGTGAAGCAGGGCGGAATCAGCCCCAGCATTTT
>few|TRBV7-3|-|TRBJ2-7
CASSEGVGDEQYF
TGTGCCAGCAGCGAAGGGGTAGGAGACGAGCAGTACTTC
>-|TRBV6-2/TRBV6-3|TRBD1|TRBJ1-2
CASSFPGTVRGYTF
TGTGCCAGCAGTTTCCCAGGGACAGTCCGTGGCTACACCTTC
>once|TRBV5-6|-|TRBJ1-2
CASSTAGLSGPNYGYTF
TGTGCCAGCAGCACAGCGGGACTAAGTGGACCTAACTATGGCTACACCTTC
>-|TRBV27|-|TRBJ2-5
CPPIAAAETQYF
TGTCCCCCAATCGCCGCGGCGGAGACCCAGTACTTC
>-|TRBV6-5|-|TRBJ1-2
CASSYSHGTGYTF
TGTGCCAGCAGTTACTCGCACGGAACTGGCTACACCTTC
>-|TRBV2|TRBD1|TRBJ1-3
CASSVGQGANTIYF
TGTGCCAGCAGTGTGGGGCAGGGGGCGAACACCATATATTTT
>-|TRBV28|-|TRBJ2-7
CASSLGERYEQYF
TGTGCCAGCAGCTTAGGGGAGAGGTACGAGCAGTACTTC
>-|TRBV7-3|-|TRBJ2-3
CASKTTGASGRDPSRGIDTQYF
TGTGCCAGCAAAACAACAGGGGCTTCCGGGCGGGATCCGTCAAGGGGGATAGATACGCAGTATTTT
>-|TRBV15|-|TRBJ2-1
CATSRGTTGFRSYNEQFF
TGTGCCACCAGCAGAGGAACGACAGGTTTTAGGTCCTACAATGAGCAGTTCTTC
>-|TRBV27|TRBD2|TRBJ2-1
CASSFGLAGDGYNEQFF
TGTGCCAGCAGTTTCGGGCTAGCGGGAGATGGGTACAATGAGCAGTTCTTC
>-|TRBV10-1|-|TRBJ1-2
CANVGGNCYGYTF
TGCGCCAACGTAGGGGGTAATTGCTATGGCTACACCTTC
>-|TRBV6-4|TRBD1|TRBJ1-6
CASSRSGQNSPLHF
TGTGCCAGCAGTAGATCGGGACAGAATTCACCCCTCCACTTT
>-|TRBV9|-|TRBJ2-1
CASSALGQSSYNEQFF
TGTGCCAGCAGCGCCCTGGGGCAGAGCTCCTACAATGAGCAGTTCTTC